One T cell receptor (beta chain) is described in this entry. The data originate from a study of T cell repertoires in cytomegalovirus infection. Background on the study: Both CMV infection and a matching HLA type were indicated by public TCR beta signatures.

Each CDR3 protein is one row after TCRdb ran MiXCR on the reads. The sample lists more than 150,000 distinct CDR3 sequences; roughly a fifth were seen once. Deletions cut 3 bases from V and 7 bases from J, with 12 bases between. The CDR3 spans 14 residues. This clonotype originated in a human donor in good health (CMV status not recorded). Some clones in this sample may be carry-over from other donors' samples. The chain recombines TRBV12-3 or TRBV12-4 with TRBJ1-4; D gene ambiguous. Sequencing was done on a sample of PBMCs. The CDR3 here is CASSLGQAPEKLFF. The CDR3 DNA reads TGTGCCAGCAGTTTGGGTCAGGCGCCTGAAAAACTGTTTTTT.